These T cell receptor beta chains were read from a single sample in a study of cytomegalovirus exposure and HLA in healthy donors. Repertoires were generated with immunoSEQ multiplex PCR, while TCRdb's copy carries only in-frame clones and drops some. The sample lists about 98,000 clones; approximately 80% were seen once. The sequenced sample was PBMCs. The receptors originated from a man in his 60s in good health and CMV-seropositive. Each CDR3 is given with its conserved first and last residue. D genes are given only for firm matches. Size values are once, few and many counts, or a class for expanded clones, and some rows have none.

NA,TRBV4-1,TRBD1,TRBJ1-1,TGCGCCAGCAGCCAAAAACAGGGGGCCGTGAACACTGAAGCTTTCTTT,CASSQKQGAVNTEAFF
once,TRBV10-3,NA,TRBJ2-5,TGTGCCACCCTACCCCCCGACAGAGAGACCCAGTACTTC,CATLPPDRETQYF
NA,TRBV9,TRBD1,TRBJ1-2,TGTGCCAGCAGTCGACGACAGGGGGCTGACTATGGCTACACCTTC,CASSRRQGADYGYTF
NA,TRBV11-2,TRBD2,TRBJ2-7,TGTGCCAGCAGCTTCCCTCTTAGCGGGGGATACGAGCAGTACTTC,CASSFPLSGGYEQYF
NA,TRBV5-1,NA,TRBJ1-3,TGCGCCAGCAGCTTGGGTATCGGAAACACCATATATTTT,CASSLGIGNTIYF
once,TRBV7-9,NA,TRBJ2-2,TGTGCCAGCAGCCCCCGGACAGGGAGGGAAAACGCCGGGGAGCTGTTTTTT,CASSPRTGRENAGELFF
NA,TRBV6-1,NA,TRBJ1-1,TGTGCCAGCCTGGATGGGGCCGCTGAAGCTTTCTTT,CASLDGAAEAFF
NA,TRBV4-1,NA,TRBJ2-7,TGCGCCAGCAGCACAAGAGACAACTCCTACGAGCAGTACTTC,CASSTRDNSYEQYF
NA,TRBV5-1,NA,TRBJ1-2,TGCGCCAGCAGCTTATCGGAGTCCTATGGCTACACCTTC,CASSLSESYGYTF
NA,TRBV4-3,TRBD2,TRBJ2-4,TGCGCCAGCAGCCAAGATATTGGGGGACTAGCGGGGGGTTTAGCCAAAAACATTCAGTACTTC,CASSQDIGGLAGGLAKNIQYF
NA,TRBV10-2,NA,TRBJ2-1,TGCGCCAGCAGTGAGGCAGGGGACAATGAGCAGTTCTTC,CASSEAGDNEQFF
NA,TRBV5-1,TRBD2,TRBJ2-1,TGCGCCAGCAGCCCGGGACTAGCGACCTACAATGAGCAGTTCTTC,CASSPGLATYNEQFF
NA,TRBV5-1,NA,TRBJ1-5,TGCGCCAGCAGCTTGGATTCGGGGGGCAATCAGCCCCAGCATTTT,CASSLDSGGNQPQHF
NA,TRBV7-8,TRBD2,TRBJ2-7,TGTGCCAGCATCGCGACGGGACTAGGATCCTACGAGCAGTACTTC,CASIATGLGSYEQYF
NA,TRBV7-6,TRBD2,TRBJ2-3,TGTGCCAGCAGCTTTTCTGCGGGGGGAACCACAGATACGCAGTATTTT,CASSFSAGGTTDTQYF
few,TRBV5-6,NA,TRBJ1-1,TGTGCCAGCAGCGAGAGTGCGATGAACACTGAAGCTTTCTTT,CASSESAMNTEAFF
NA,TRBV4-1,TRBD1,TRBJ1-4,TGCGCCAGCAGCCTGGACAGGGGGCGCGAAAAACTGTTTTTT,CASSLDRGREKLFF
NA,TRBV30,TRBD1,TRBJ1-3,TGTGCCTGGATCGACAGGGGGAGCACCATATATTTT,CAWIDRGSTIYF
NA,TRBV7-9,NA,TRBJ1-5,TGTGCCAGCAGCTTACCAGGGAGCAATCAGCCCCAGCATTTT,CASSLPGSNQPQHF
NA,TRBV30,NA,TRBJ2-7,TGTGCCTGGAGTGTACCTGACAGTGGGATCTACGAGCAGTACTTC,CAWSVPDSGIYEQYF
NA,TRBV9,NA,TRBJ1-2,TGTGCCAGCAGCCCGTACGCGGCGGGTACCTATGGCTACACCTTC,CASSPYAAGTYGYTF
NA,TRBV6-6,TRBD1,TRBJ1-5,TGTGCCAGCCGACAGGGACGAAATCAGCCCCAGCATTTT,CASRQGRNQPQHF
NA,TRBV18,NA,TRBJ1-6,TGTGCCAGCTCACCAAACAGGTCAAATTCACCCCTCCACTTT,CASSPNRSNSPLHF
NA,TRBV7-3,TRBD1,TRBJ1-2,TGTGCCAGCAGCTTAAAAGCGACAGGGGACTACACCTTC,CASSLKATGDYTF
NA,TRBV6-5,TRBD1,TRBJ1-2,TGTGCCAGCAGTCGGGGACAGGGCAACTATGGCTACACCTTC,CASSRGQGNYGYTF
NA,TRBV5-6,TRBD1,TRBJ1-3,TGTGCCAGCAGCTTCAGGGGGACGGTCTCTGGAAACACCATATATTTT,CASSFRGTVSGNTIYF
NA,TRBV28,NA,TRBJ1-4,TGTGCCAGCAGTGTCGAACAGGGTACTAATGAAAAACTGTTTTTT,CASSVEQGTNEKLFF
NA,TRBV9,NA,TRBJ1-3,TGTGCCAGCAGCGAAGGGGTTGGAAACACCATATATTTT,CASSEGVGNTIYF
NA,TRBV19,NA,TRBJ2-7,TGTGCCAGTATTTCGGGGTTCGAGCAGTACTTC,CASISGFEQYF
NA,TRBV15,NA,TRBJ1-1,TGTGCCACCTCTTTCGGGGGGAACACTGAAGCTTTCTTT,CATSFGGNTEAFF
NA,TRBV6-1,NA,TRBJ2-7,TGTGCCAGCACTGACAGCTACGAGCAGTACTTC,CASTDSYEQYF
NA,TRBV6-1,NA,TRBJ1-6,TGTGCCAGCAGTGACCTCGGGGGGCTCCCTTCACCCCTCCACTTT,CASSDLGGLPSPLHF
NA,TRBV7-8,TRBD1,TRBJ1-2,TGTGCCAGCAGCCCCGGGACAGCCCGAGGCTACACCTTC,CASSPGTARGYTF
NA,TRBV6-1,NA,TRBJ1-6,TGTGCCCACCGGGGAGGTGGTGATTCACCCCTCCACTTT,CAHRGGGDSPLHF
NA,TRBV2,NA,TRBJ1-6,TGTGCCAGCAGTACACAGGCTTCACCCCTCCACTTT,CASSTQASPLHF
NA,TRBV6-1,NA,TRBJ1-4,TGTGCCAGCAGTCCCAGGGACACCGAAAAACTGTTTTTT,CASSPRDTEKLFF
NA,TRBV6-5,NA,TRBJ1-4,TGTGCCAGCGGGCGGGGCCTAACTAATGAAAAACTGTTTTTT,CASGRGLTNEKLFF